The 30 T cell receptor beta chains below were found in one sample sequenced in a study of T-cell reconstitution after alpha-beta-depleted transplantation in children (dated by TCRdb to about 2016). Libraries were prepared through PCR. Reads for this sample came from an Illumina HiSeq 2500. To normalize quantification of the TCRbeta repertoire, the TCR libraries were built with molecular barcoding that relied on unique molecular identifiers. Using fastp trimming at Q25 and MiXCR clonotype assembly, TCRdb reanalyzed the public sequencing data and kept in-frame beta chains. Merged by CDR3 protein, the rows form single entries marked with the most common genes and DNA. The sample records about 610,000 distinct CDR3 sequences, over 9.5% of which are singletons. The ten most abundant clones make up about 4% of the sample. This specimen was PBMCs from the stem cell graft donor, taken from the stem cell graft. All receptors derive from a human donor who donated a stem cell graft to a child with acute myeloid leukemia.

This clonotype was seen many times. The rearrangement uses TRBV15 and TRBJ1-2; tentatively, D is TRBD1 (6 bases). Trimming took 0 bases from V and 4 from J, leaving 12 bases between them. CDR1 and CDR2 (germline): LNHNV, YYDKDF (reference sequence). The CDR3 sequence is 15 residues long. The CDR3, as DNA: TGTGCCACCAGCAGAGAATCGGACAGCATCTATGGCTACACCTTC. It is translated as CATSRESDSIYGYTF. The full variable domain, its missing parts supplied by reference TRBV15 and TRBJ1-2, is DAMVIQNPRYQVTQFGKPVTLSCSQTLNHNVMYWYQQKSSQAPKLLFHYYDKDFNNEADTPDNFQSRRPNTSFCFLDIRSPGLGDTAMYLCATSRESDSIYGYTFGSGTRLTVV.

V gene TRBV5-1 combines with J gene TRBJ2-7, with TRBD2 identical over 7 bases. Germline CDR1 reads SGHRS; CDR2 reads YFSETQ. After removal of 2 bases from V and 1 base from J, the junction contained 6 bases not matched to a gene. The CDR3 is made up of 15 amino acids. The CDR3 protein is CASSFSLAVSYEQYF. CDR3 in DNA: TGCGCCAGCAGCTTTAGCCTAGCGGTTTCCTACGAGCAGTACTTC.

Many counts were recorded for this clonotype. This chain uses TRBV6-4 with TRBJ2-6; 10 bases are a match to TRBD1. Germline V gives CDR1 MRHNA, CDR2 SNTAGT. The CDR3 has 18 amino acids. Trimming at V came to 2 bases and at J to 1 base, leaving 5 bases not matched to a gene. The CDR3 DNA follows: TGTGCCAGCAGTGACCCGGGACAGGGGACTTCTGGGGCCAACGTCCTGACTTTC. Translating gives CASSDPGQGTSGANVLTF.

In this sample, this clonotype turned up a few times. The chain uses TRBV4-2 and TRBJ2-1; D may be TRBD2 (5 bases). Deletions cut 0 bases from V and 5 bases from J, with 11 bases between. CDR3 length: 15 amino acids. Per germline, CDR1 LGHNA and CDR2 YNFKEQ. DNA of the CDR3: TGTGCCAGCAGCCAAGAAGGAGCGGCTAACAATGAGCAGTTCTTC. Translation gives CASSQEGAANNEQFF.

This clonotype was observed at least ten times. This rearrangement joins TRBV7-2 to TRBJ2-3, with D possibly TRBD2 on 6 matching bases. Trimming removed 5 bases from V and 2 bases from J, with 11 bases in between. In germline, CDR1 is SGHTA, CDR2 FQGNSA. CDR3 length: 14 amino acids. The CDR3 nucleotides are TGTGCCAGCAGCACGGAGGGGTTCACAGATACGCAGTATTTT. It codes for CASSTEGFTDTQYF. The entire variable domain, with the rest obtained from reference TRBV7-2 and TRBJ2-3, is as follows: GAGVSQSPSNKVTEKGKDVELRCDPISGHTALYWYRQSLGQGLEFLIYFQGNSAPDKSGLPSDRFSAERTGGSVSTLTIQRTQQEDSAVYLCASSTEGFTDTQYFGPGTRLTVL.

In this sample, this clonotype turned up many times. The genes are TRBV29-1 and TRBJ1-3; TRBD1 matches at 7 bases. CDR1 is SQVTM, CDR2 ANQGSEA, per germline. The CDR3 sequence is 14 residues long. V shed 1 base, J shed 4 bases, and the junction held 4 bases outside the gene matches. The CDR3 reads CSVEGGTVGNTIYF. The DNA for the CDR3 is TGCAGCGTTGAAGGAGGGACAGTGGGAAACACCATATATTTT.

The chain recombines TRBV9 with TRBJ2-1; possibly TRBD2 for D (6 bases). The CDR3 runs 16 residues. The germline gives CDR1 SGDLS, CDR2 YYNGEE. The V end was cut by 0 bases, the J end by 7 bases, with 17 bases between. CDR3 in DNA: TGTGCCAGCAGCGTAGCCCACTTCGGAGGGGATAATGAGCAGTTCTTC. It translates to CASSVAHFGGDNEQFF.

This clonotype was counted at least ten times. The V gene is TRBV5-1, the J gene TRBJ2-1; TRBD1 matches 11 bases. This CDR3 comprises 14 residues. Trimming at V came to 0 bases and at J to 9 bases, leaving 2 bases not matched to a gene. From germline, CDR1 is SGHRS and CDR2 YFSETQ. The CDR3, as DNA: TGCGCCAGCAGCTTGGGGACAGGGGGCGGTGAGCAGTTCTTC. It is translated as CASSLGTGGGEQFF.

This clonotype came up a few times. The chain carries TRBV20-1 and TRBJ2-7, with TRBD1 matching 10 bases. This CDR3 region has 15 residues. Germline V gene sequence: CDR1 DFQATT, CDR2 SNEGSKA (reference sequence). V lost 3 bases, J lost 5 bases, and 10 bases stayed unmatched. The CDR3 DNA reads TGCAGTGCTAGTTTTGCGGGACAGGGGCCCCACGAGCAGTACTTC. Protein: CSASFAGQGPHEQYF.

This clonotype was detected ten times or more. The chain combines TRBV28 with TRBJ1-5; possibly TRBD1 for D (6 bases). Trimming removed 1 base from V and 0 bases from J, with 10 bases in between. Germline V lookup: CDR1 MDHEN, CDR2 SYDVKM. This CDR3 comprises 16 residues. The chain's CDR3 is CASSLSRDTSNQPQHF. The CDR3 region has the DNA TGTGCCAGCAGTTTATCCCGGGACACTAGCAATCAGCCCCAGCATTTT.

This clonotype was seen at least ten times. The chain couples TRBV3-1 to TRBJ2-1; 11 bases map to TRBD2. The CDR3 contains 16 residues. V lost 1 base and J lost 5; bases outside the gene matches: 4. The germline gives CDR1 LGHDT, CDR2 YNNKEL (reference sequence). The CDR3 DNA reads TGTGCCAGCAGCCAAGGCGGACTAGCGGGCCACAATGAGCAGTTCTTC. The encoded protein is CASSQGGLAGHNEQFF.

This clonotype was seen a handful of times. The CDR3 sequence: CASSTGLEDTQYF. CDR3 nucleotides: TGTGCCAGCAGTACAGGGTTGGAAGATACGCAGTATTTT. This chain connects TRBV28 to TRBJ2-3; D possibly corresponds to TRBD1 (6 bases). V gave up 5 bases and J gave up 5 bases, with 11 bases separating them. The CDR3 runs to 13 residues. Germline CDR1 reads MDHEN; CDR2 reads SYDVKM.

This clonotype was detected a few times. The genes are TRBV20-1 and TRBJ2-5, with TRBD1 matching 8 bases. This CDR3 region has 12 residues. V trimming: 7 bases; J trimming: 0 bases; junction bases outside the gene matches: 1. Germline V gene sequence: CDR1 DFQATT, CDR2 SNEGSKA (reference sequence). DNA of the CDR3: TGCAGTGGGGACAGGTACCAAGAGACCCAGTACTTC. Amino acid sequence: CSGDRYQETQYF.

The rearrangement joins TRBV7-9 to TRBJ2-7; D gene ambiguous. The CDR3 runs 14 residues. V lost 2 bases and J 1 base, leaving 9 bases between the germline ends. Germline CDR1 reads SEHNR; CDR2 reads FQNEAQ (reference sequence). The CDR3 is CASSLLDKSYEQYF. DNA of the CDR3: TGTGCCAGCAGCTTACTCGACAAGTCCTACGAGCAGTACTTC.

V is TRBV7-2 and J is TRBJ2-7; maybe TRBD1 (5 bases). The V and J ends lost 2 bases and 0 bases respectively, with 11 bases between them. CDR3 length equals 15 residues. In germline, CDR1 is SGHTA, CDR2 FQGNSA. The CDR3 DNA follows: TGTGCCAGCAGCTTAACAGGACGGAGCTCCTACGAGCAGTACTTC. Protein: CASSLTGRSSYEQYF. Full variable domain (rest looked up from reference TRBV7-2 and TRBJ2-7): GAGVSQSPSNKVTEKGKDVELRCDPISGHTALYWYRQSLGQGLEFLIYFQGNSAPDKSGLPSDRFSAERTGGSVSTLTIQRTQQEDSAVYLCASSLTGRSSYEQYFGPGTRLTVT.

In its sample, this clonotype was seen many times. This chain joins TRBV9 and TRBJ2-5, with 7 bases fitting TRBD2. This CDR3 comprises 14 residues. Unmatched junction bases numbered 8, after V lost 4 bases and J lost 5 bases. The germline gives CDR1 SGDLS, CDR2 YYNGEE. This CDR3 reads CASSLGTTIETQYF. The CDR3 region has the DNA TGTGCCAGCAGCCTCGGGACTACCATCGAGACCCAGTACTTC. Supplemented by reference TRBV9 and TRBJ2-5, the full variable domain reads DSGVTQTPKHLITATGQRVTLRCSPRSGDLSVYWYQQSLDQGLQFLIQYYNGEERAKGNILERFSAQQFPDLHSELNLSSLELGDSALYFCASSLGTTIETQYFGPGTRLLVL.

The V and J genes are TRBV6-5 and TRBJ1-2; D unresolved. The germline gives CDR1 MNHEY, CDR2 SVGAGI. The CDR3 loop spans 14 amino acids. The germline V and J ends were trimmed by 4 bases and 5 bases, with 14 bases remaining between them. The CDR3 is CASSSQEKLYGYTF. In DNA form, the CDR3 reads TGTGCCAGCAGTTCGCAGGAAAAATTGTATGGCTACACCTTC.

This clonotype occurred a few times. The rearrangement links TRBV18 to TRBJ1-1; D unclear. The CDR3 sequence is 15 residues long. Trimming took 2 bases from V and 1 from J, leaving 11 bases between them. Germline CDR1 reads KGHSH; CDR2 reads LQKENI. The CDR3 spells CASSPYQPRNTEAFF. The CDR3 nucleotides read TGTGCCAGCTCACCATATCAACCCCGGAACACTGAAGCTTTCTTT.

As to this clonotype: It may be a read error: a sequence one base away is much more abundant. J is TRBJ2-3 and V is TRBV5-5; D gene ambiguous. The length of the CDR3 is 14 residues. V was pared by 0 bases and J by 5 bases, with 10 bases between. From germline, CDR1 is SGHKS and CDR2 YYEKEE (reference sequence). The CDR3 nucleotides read TGTGCCAGCAGCTTGGGGGTAGTATTAGATACGCAGTATTTT. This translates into CASSLGVVLDTQYF.

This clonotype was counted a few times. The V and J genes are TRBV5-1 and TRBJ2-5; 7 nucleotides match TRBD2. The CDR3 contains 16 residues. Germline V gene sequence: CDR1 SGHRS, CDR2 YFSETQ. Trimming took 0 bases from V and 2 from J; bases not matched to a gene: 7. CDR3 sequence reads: CASSLGGLRIQETQYF. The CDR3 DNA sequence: TGCGCCAGCAGCTTGGGGGGACTACGAATACAAGAGACCCAGTACTTC.

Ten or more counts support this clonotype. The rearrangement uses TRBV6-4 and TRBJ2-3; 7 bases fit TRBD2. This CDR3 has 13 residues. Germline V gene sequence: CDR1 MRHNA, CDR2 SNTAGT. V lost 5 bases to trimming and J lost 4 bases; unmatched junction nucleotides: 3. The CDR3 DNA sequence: TGTGCCAGCAGTAGGACTAGGGCAGATACGCAGTATTTT. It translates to CASSRTRADTQYF.

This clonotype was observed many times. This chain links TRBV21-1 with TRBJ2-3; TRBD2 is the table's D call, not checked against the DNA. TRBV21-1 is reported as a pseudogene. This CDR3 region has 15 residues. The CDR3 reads CASCPDSGSTDTQYF. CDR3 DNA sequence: TGTGCCAGCTGCCCGGATAGCGGGAGTACAGATACGCAGTATTTT.

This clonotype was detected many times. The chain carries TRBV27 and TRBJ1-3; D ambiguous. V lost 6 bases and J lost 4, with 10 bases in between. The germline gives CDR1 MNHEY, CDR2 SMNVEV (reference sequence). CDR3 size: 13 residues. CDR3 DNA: TGTGCCAGCAGACGTCAACAGGGAAACACCATATATTTT. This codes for CASRRQQGNTIYF.

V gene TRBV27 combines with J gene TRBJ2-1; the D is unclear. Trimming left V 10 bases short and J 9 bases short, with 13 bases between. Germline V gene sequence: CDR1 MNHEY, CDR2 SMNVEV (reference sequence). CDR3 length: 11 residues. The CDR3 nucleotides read TGTGCCACCAAGGGTTGGGGTGAGCAGTTCTTC. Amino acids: CATKGWGEQFF.

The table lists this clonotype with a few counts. In DNA, the CDR3 is TGCAGTGCTAGAGGGGGGAGGGGGCGCGAGAATCAGCCCCAGCATTTT. Translation: CSARGGRGRENQPQHF. The chain couples TRBV20-1 to TRBJ1-5; 7 bases fit TRBD1. Trimming took 1 base from V and 4 from J; bases not matched to a gene: 10. Germline V gene lookup returns CDR1 DFQATT and CDR2 SNEGSKA (reference sequence). This CDR3 contains 16 residues.

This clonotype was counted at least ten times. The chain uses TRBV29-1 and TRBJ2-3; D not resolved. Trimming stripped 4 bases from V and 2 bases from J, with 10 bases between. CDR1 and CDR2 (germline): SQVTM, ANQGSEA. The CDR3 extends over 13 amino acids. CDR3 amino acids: CSVGSAATDTQYF. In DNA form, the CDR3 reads TGCAGCGTTGGATCGGCGGCCACAGATACGCAGTATTTT.

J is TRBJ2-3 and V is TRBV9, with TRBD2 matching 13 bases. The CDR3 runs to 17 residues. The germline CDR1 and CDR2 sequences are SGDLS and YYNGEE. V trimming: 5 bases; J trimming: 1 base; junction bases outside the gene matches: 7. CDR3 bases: TGTGCCAGCAGTAAACTAGCGGGAGGGCGGGGCACAGATACGCAGTATTTT. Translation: CASSKLAGGRGTDTQYF. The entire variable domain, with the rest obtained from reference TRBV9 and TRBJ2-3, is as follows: DSGVTQTPKHLITATGQRVTLRCSPRSGDLSVYWYQQSLDQGLQFLIQYYNGEERAKGNILERFSAQQFPDLHSELNLSSLELGDSALYFCASSKLAGGRGTDTQYFGPGTRLTVL.

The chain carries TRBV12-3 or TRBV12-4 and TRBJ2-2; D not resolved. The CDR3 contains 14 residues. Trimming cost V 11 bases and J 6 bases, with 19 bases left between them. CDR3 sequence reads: CAGMERLIPGELFF. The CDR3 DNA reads TGTGCCGGTATGGAGCGTCTCATCCCCGGGGAGCTGTTTTTT.

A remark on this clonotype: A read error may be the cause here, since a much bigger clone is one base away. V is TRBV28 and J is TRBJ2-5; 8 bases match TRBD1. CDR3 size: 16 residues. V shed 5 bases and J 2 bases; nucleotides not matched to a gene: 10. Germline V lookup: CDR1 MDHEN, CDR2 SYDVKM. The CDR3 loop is CASSQGASPLQETQYF. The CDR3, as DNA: TGTGCCAGCAGTCAGGGGGCGTCACCACTGCAAGAGACCCAGTACTTC.

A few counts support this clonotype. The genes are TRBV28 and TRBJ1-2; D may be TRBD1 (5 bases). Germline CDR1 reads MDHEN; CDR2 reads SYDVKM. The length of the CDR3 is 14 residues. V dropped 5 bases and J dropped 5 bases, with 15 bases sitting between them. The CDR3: CASSLNLDTYGYTF. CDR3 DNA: TGTGCCAGCAGTCTAAACCTGGACACTTATGGCTACACCTTC.